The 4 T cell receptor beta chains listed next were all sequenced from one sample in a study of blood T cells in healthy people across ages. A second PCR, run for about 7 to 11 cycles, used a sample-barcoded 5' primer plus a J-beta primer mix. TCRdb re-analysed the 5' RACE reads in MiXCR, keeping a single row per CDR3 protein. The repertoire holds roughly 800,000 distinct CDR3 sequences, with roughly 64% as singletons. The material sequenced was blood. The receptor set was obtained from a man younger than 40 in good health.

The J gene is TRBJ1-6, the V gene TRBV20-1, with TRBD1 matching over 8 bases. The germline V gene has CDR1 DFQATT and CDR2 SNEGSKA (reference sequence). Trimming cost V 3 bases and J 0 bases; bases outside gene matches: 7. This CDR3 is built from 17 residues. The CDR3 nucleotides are TGCAGTGCTAGGGAACAGGGGGACAGCTCCTATAATTCACCCCTCCACTTT. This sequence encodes CSAREQGDSSYNSPLHF.

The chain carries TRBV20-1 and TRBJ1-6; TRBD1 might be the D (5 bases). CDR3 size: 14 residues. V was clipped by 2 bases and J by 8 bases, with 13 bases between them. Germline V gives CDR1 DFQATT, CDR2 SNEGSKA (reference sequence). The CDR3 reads CSARTGGDHSPLHF. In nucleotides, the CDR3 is TGCAGTGCTAGAACGGGGGGGGATCATTCACCCCTCCACTTT.

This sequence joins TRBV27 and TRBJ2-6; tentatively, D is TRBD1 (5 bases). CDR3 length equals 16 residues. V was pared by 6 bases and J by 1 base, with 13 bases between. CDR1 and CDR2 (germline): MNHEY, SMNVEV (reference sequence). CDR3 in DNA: TGTGCCAGCAGACTATACGCAGGGTCTGGGGCCAACGTCCTGACTTTC. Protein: CASRLYAGSGANVLTF.

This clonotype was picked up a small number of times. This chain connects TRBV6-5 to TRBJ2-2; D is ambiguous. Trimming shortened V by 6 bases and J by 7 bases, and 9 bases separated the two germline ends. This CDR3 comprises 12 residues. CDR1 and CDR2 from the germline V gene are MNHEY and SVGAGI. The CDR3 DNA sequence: TGTGCCAGCAGCCAACCGTTCGGGGAGCTGTTTTTT. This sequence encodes CASSQPFGELFF.